Presented here are 18 T cell receptor beta chains from one specimen sequenced in a study of cytomegalovirus exposure and HLA in healthy donors. 60 Vbeta and 13 Jbeta primers were used in PCR. Assay used: immunoSEQ multiplex PCR; TCRdb lists only in-frame clones, some missing. This repertoire comprises roughly 72,000 clones; its ten largest clones make up 3.5% to 4%. The sequenced sample consisted of PBMCs. These receptors originate from a man younger than 30 in good health and CMV-seropositive.

The V gene is TRBV9, the J gene TRBJ2-1, with 7 bases matching TRBD2. This CDR3 contains 13 residues. With 0 bases clipped from V and 8 bases from J, the junction kept 2 bases outside the gene matches. Germline V lookup: CDR1 SGDLS, CDR2 YYNGEE. In DNA, the CDR3 is TGTGCCAGCAGCGTAGAGGGGAGGGATGAGCAGTTCTTC. As protein: CASSVEGRDEQFF. The full variable domain, completed using reference TRBV9 and TRBJ2-1, is DSGVTQTPKHLITATGQRVTLRCSPRSGDLSVYWYQQSLDQGLQFLIQYYNGEERAKGNILERFSAQQFPDLHSELNLSSLELGDSALYFCASSVEGRDEQFFGPGTRLTVL.

J is TRBJ1-5 and V is TRBV28; TRBD1 aligns across 11 bases. Germline V lookup: CDR1 MDHEN, CDR2 SYDVKM. The CDR3 totals 17 residues. The V and J ends lost 6 bases and 1 base, in that order; junction bases with no gene match: 8. The CDR3: CASSLRTGGRSNQPQHF. The CDR3 nucleotides are TGTGCCAGCAGCCTTCGGACAGGGGGCAGGAGCAATCAGCCCCAGCATTTT.

The chain has TRBV5-4 and TRBJ2-7, with 7 nucleotides matching TRBD1. This CDR3 has 15 amino acids. Germline CDR1 is SGHNT and CDR2 is YYREEE (reference sequence). Trimming cost V 4 bases and J 2 bases; bases outside gene matches: 9. DNA for the CDR3: TGTGCCAGCAGCACCTACCGGGACAGAGCCTACGAGCAGTACTTC. This codes for CASSTYRDRAYEQYF.

The genes are TRBV9 and TRBJ2-7, with TRBD1 matching 9 bases. CDR3 size: 16 residues. V gave up 0 bases and J gave up 3 bases; unmatched junction bases: 7. Germline V CDR1 and CDR2: SGDLS, YYNGEE. In DNA, the CDR3 is TGTGCCAGCAGCGTAGGGCCCCGGGACAGGGACTACGAGCAGTACTTC. Residues: CASSVGPRDRDYEQYF.

The rearrangement links TRBV7-2 to TRBJ2-7; 8 bases are shared with TRBD1. The CDR3 runs 16 residues. CDR1 is SGHTA, CDR2 FQGNSA, per germline. V lost 5 bases to trimming and J lost 5 bases; unmatched junction nucleotides: 14. CDR3 sequence: CASSPRPAGGHHEQYF. The CDR3 nucleotides read TGTGCCAGCAGCCCCCGCCCGGCAGGGGGCCACCACGAGCAGTACTTC. Drawing the rest from reference TRBV7-2 and TRBJ2-7, the complete variable domain is GAGVSQSPSNKVTEKGKDVELRCDPISGHTALYWYRQSLGQGLEFLIYFQGNSAPDKSGLPSDRFSAERTGGSVSTLTIQRTQQEDSAVYLCASSPRPAGGHHEQYFGPGTRLTVT.

J is TRBJ2-1 and V is TRBV7-9; D unclear. Trimming shortened V by 1 base and J by 6 bases, and 4 bases separated the two germline ends. The germline gives CDR1 SEHNR, CDR2 FQNEAQ (reference sequence). This CDR3 region has 12 residues. CDR3 DNA: TGTGCCAGCAGCTTAGACTCCAATGAGCAGTTCTTC. Its protein product is CASSLDSNEQFF. Using reference TRBV7-9 and TRBJ2-1 for the parts outside the CDR3, the full variable domain is DTGVSQNPRHKITKRGQNVTFRCDPISEHNRLYWYRQTLGQGPEFLTYFQNEAQLEKSRLLSDRFSAERPKGSFSTLEIQRTEQGDSAMYLCASSLDSNEQFFGPGTRLTVL.

The chain couples TRBV9 to TRBJ2-7; D call uncertain. Trimming removed 4 bases at V and 1 base at J, with 12 bases between. CDR3 size: 14 residues. Looked up from germline, CDR1 is SGDLS and CDR2 is YYNGEE. The CDR3 sequence: CASSPGYGSYEQYF. The CDR3 coding sequence is TGTGCCAGCAGCCCAGGATACGGTTCCTACGAGCAGTACTTC.

The chain couples TRBV10-3 to TRBJ2-3, with TRBD1 as a possible D gene (6 bases). Germline lookup yields CDR1 ENHRY and CDR2 SYGVKD. The CDR3 is made up of 16 amino acids. Deletions cut 1 base from V and 3 bases from J, with 14 bases between. CDR3 protein: CAISELQGSGTDTQYF. CDR3 sequence (DNA): TGTGCCATCAGTGAGTTACAGGGTTCGGGGACAGATACGCAGTATTTT.

V usage is TRBV19 and J usage is TRBJ1-1; D is ambiguous. The germline V gene has CDR1 LNHDA and CDR2 SQIVND (reference sequence). The CDR3 has 15 residues. V was cut by 4 bases and J by 4 bases, with 16 bases left in between. CDR3 nucleotides: TGTGCCAGTAGTAGTTGGCGGGCCGATGGCACTGAAGCTTTCTTT. Translation gives CASSSWRADGTEAFF.

The genes are TRBV29-1 and TRBJ1-1, with 7 nucleotides matching TRBD1. Germline CDR1 and CDR2: SQVTM and ANQGSEA. J was trimmed by 8 bases and V by 7 bases; bases with no gene match: 13. This CDR3 spans 13 amino acids. CDR3 sequence reads: CSATDRDVYEAFF. The CDR3 DNA follows: TGCAGCGCCACCGACAGGGATGTATACGAAGCTTTCTTT.

This chain joins TRBV27 and TRBJ1-1; a weak D match, TRBD1 (6 bases). The CDR3 loop spans 16 amino acids. The germline V gene has CDR1 MNHEY and CDR2 SMNVEV (reference sequence). The V end lost 5 bases, the J end lost 0 bases, and 16 bases lay between the germline ends. CDR3 DNA sequence: TGTGCCAGCAGTCCCAAGACAGGCATACTGAACACTGAAGCTTTCTTT. Translated, it gives CASSPKTGILNTEAFF.

Details on this clone: This sample also contains other DNA sequences that code for the same CDR3. V is TRBV6-5 and J is TRBJ1-2; D is perhaps TRBD1 (6 bases). The CDR3 contains 14 residues. Germline lookup yields CDR1 MNHEY and CDR2 SVGAGI. Trimming removed 5 bases from V and 6 bases from J, with 16 bases in between. CDR3 loop: CASSRNRAIDGYTF. As DNA, the CDR3 is TGTGCCAGCAGTCGAAACAGGGCTATAGATGGCTACACCTTC.

The chain carries TRBV5-1 and TRBJ2-7; weak D call: TRBD1 (6 bases). Per the germline V gene, CDR1 is SGHRS and CDR2 is YFSETQ. CDR3 length equals 13 residues. Trimming took 2 bases from V and 1 from J, leaving 7 bases between them. The chain's CDR3 is CASSFDRSYEQYF. CDR3 coding DNA: TGCGCCAGCAGCTTCGACAGGTCCTACGAGCAGTACTTC.

J is TRBJ2-1 and V is TRBV6-1, with 9 bases lining up with TRBD2. The CDR3 loop spans 15 amino acids. J gave up 7 bases and V 5 bases, and 9 bases lay outside the gene matches. Germline CDR1 and CDR2: MNHNS and SASEGT. The CDR3 bases are TGTGCCAGCAGTAAGCCTAGCGGGGATATGAATGAGCAGTTCTTC. Translated, it gives CASSKPSGDMNEQFF.

The chain couples TRBV19 to TRBJ1-5; 7 bases map to TRBD1. The CDR3 consists of 14 residues. Germline-derived CDR1 and CDR2 are LNHDA and SQIVND (reference sequence). V trimming: 6 bases; J trimming: 6 bases; junction bases outside the gene matches: 8. The CDR3 protein is CASSHRGEGQPQHF. The CDR3 DNA is TGTGCCAGTAGCCACAGGGGAGAGGGTCAGCCCCAGCATTTT.

This chain joins TRBV25-1 and TRBJ1-1; tentative D call: TRBD1 (6 bases). The CDR3 has 14 amino acids. V was pared by 2 bases and J by 1 base, with 8 bases between. CDR1 MGHDK and CDR2 SYGVNS come from the germline V gene. As DNA, the CDR3 is TGTGCCAGCAGTGAAAGGGGGTGGAACACTGAAGCTTTCTTT. Its translation: CASSERGWNTEAFF.

This chain joins TRBV5-1 and TRBJ2-5; D gene ambiguous. Germline loops: CDR1 SGHRS, CDR2 YFSETQ. Trimming left V 0 bases short and J 10 bases short, with 13 bases between. This CDR3 spans 13 amino acids. Written as DNA, the CDR3 is TGCGCCAGCAGCTTGGGAACAGTCCTCGACCAGTACTTC. The encoded protein is CASSLGTVLDQYF. Looking up the rest from reference TRBV5-1 and TRBJ2-5 gives the full variable domain: KAGVTQTPRYLIKTRGQQVTLSCSPISGHRSVSWYQQTPGQGLQFLFEYFSETQRNKGNFPGRFSGRQFSNSRSEMNVSTLELGDSALYLCASSLGTVLDQYFGPGTRLLVL.

The chain joins TRBV18 to TRBJ1-1; 9 bases align to TRBD1. This CDR3 has 15 amino acids. Germline V CDR1 and CDR2: KGHSH, LQKENI. The ends lost 4 bases at V and 4 bases at J; junction bases unmatched: 7. CDR3: CASSLGQGGSTEAFF. Written as DNA, the CDR3 is TGTGCCAGCTCACTGGGACAGGGAGGAAGCACTGAAGCTTTCTTT. Together with reference TRBV18 and TRBJ1-1, the CDR3 gives the full variable domain: NAGVMQNPRHLVRRRGQEARLRCSPMKGHSHVYWYRQLPEEGLKFMVYLQKENIIDESGMPKERFSAEFPKEGPSILRIQQVVRGDSAAYFCASSLGQGGSTEAFFGQGTRLTVV.